Here is one T cell receptor beta chain with its context. The target antigen is unknown. The entry originates in a study of regulatory T cells in long-lasting Graves disease. General study results and limits: Newly diagnosed disease favored TRBV20-1 and TRBJ2-1 over persistent disease.

Library construction for TCR beta used iRepertoire HTBI primers and Arm-PCR of CDR3 regions. TCRdb re-called the multiplex PCR reads with MiXCR, one entry per CDR3 protein. The sample holds 350,000 to 450,000 distinct CDR3 sequences, 20% to 25% seen once. The CDR3 totals 13 residues. V lost 7 bases and J lost 6, with 16 bases in between. CDR1 is KGHSH, CDR2 LQKENI, per germline. Time point reported: persistent/refractory GD, antithyroid drugs over 5 years with positive TRAb. Generation of the TCR library employed RNA extracted from PBMCs. American Thyroid Association guidelines were used to diagnose Graves' disease.

The sequence came from a female donor with Graves disease. The chain uses TRBV18 and TRBJ2-7, with D perhaps TRBD2 (6 bases). Here the sequenced sample was peripheral blood mononuclear cells (PBMCs), taken when the disease was refractory, from a patient treated with antithyroid drugs. CDR3 amino acids: CASFGSTGGEQYF. The CDR3 DNA follows: TGTGCCAGCTTCGGAAGTACCGGGGGCGAGCAGTACTTC.